This TCR beta chain was observed in a study of cytomegalovirus exposure and HLA in healthy donors. PCR was performed using 60 Vbeta and 13 Jbeta primers. The method was immunoSEQ multiplex PCR; TCRdb's version includes in-frame clones alone and lacks a portion of them. This table has over 100,000 clones, 60% to 80% appearing once. What was sequenced was PBMCs. This clonotype was obtained from a male donor in good health and CMV-seronegative.

CDR3 loop: CASSQGAGTEAFF. The CDR3 DNA reads TGTGCCAGCAGTCAGGGGGCGGGCACTGAAGCTTTCTTT. The chain has TRBV6-5 and TRBJ1-1, with 8 bases matching TRBD1. Trimming took 5 bases from V and 4 from J; bases not matched to a gene: 3. CDR1 is MNHEY and CDR2 is SVGAGI in the germline V gene. The CDR3 sequence is 13 residues long.